Given below is one T cell receptor beta chain in context. What it binds is not known. The sample originates from a study of cytomegalovirus exposure and HLA in healthy donors. Study-wide results and caveats: Presence/absence analyses rested on an assumption that sequencing depth was roughly uniform across donors.

This PCR relied on a set of 60 Vbeta primers and 13 Jbeta primers. Method: immunoSEQ multiplex PCR; TCRdb's copy keeps in-frame clones and lacks some. This sample has about 160,000 clones; 75% to 90% occur once, and the top ten carry under 2.5%. The sequencing sample was made of PBMCs. This TCR was recovered from a woman aged 18-29 years in good health and CMV-seronegative.

DNA for the CDR3: TGTGCCAGCTCACCACTGAACTTACTAGCGGGAGGGGGCAATGAGCAGTTCTTC. Protein: CASSPLNLLAGGGNEQFF. The chain links TRBV18 to TRBJ2-1; 13 bases are shared with TRBD2. The J segment lost 6 bases and the V segment lost 1 base, leaving 9 bases of the junction unmatched. CDR1 and CDR2 from the germline V gene are KGHSH and LQKENI. The CDR3 spans 18 residues.